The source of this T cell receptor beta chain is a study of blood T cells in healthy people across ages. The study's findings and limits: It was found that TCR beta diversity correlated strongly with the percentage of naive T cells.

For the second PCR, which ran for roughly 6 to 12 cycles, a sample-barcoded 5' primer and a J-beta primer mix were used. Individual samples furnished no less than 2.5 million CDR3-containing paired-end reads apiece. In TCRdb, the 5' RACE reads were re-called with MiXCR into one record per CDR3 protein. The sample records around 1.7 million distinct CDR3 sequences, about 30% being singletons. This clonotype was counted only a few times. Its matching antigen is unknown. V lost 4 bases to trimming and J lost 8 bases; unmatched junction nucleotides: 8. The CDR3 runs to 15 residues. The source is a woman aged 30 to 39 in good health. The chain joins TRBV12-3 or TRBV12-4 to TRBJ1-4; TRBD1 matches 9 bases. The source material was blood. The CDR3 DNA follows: TGTGCCAGCAGTTCCCGGACAGGGGCGGGAGAAAAACTGTTTTTT. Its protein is CASSSRTGAGEKLFF.